This T cell receptor (beta chain) was profiled in a study of shared clonotypes between healthy human individuals. The V gene's germline CDR1 is SGHRS and CDR2 YFSETQ. This CDR3 has 15 amino acids. Trimming pared 0 bases from V and 0 bases from J, leaving 7 bases between. This clone was counted only a few times. What it binds is not known. Within the sample, other DNA sequences also encode this same CDR3. Study-wide findings and caveats: Generation probabilities were higher for clonotypes shared across all four sorted-subset donors than for unshared ones.

The authors loaded about 200 ng DNA, about 30,000 T cell genomes, into sorted-subset replicate PCRs. Clones were sequenced by immunoSEQ multiplex PCR, and TCRdb holds only the in-frame ones, with some missing. The table shows approximately 740,000 clones, with roughly 70% occurring only once. The receptor's source is a woman between 25 and 40 years old in good health. Sequenced: memory CD4+ T cells sorted from blood. Stated subset: CD45RA-negative fraction. The rearrangement uses TRBV5-1 and TRBJ2-1; a possible D gene is TRBD2 (5 bases). For the CDR3, the DNA is TGCGCCAGCAGCTTGGATCTAGCCTCCTACAATGAGCAGTTCTTC. Residues: CASSLDLASYNEQFF. Together with reference TRBV5-1 and TRBJ2-1, the CDR3 gives the full variable domain: KAGVTQTPRYLIKTRGQQVTLSCSPISGHRSVSWYQQTPGQGLQFLFEYFSETQRNKGNFPGRFSGRQFSNSRSEMNVSTLELGDSALYLCASSLDLASYNEQFFGPGTRLTVL.